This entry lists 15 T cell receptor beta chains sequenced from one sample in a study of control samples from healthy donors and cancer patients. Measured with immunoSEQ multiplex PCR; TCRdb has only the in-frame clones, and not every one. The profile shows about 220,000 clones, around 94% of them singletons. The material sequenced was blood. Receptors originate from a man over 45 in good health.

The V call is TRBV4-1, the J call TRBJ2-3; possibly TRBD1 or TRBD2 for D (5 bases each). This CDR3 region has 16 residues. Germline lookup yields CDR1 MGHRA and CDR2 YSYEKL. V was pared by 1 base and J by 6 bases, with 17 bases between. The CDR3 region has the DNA TGCGCCAGCAGCCAAGTGAGTGGGACCCCTCCCGATACGCAGTATTTT. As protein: CASSQVSGTPPDTQYF.

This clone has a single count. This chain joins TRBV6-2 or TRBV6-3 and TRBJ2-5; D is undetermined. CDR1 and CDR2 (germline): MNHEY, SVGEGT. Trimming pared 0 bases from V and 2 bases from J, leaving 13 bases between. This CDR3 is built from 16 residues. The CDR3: CASSYSISAQQETQYF. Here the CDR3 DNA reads TGTGCCAGCAGTTACTCGATTTCCGCACAGCAAGAGACCCAGTACTTC.

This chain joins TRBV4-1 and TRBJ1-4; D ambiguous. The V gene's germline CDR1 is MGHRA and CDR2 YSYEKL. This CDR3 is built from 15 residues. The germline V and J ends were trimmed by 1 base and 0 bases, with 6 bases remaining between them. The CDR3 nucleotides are TGCGCCAGCAGCCAAGCCGGGACAACTAATGAAAAACTGTTTTTT. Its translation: CASSQAGTTNEKLFF.

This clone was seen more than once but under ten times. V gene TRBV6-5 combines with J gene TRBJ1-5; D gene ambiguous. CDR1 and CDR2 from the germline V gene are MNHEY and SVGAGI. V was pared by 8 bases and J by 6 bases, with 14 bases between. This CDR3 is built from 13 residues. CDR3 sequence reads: CASGLPQIQPQHF. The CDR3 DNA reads TGTGCCAGCGGCCTCCCTCAAATTCAGCCCCAGCATTTT.

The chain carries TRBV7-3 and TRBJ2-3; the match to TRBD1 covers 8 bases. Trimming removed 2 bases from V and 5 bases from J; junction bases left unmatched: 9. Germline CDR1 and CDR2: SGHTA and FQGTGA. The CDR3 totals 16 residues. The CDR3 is CASSLRVQGAGDTQYF. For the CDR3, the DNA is TGTGCCAGCAGCTTACGGGTTCAGGGGGCGGGAGATACGCAGTATTTT.

CDR3 residues: CASSGAANSPLHF. For the CDR3, the DNA is TGTGCCAGCAGTGGAGCAGCTAATTCACCCCTCCACTTT. V is TRBV7-9 and J is TRBJ1-6; D remains unclear. The V gene lost 6 bases and the J gene lost 6 bases, with 9 bases spanning the gap. This CDR3 has 13 residues. Germline loops: CDR1 SEHNR, CDR2 FQNEAQ (reference sequence).

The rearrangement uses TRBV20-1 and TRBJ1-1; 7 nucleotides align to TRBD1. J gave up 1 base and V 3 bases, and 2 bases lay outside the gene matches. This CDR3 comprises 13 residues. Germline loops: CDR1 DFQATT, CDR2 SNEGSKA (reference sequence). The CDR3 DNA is TGCAGTGCTAGTTACAGGGGGAACACTGAAGCTTTCTTT. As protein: CSASYRGNTEAFF.

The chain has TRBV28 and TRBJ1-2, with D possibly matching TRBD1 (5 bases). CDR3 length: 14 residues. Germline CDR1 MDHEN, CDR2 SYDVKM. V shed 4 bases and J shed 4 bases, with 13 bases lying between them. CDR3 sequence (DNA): TGTGCCAGCAGTTGGGTGGGGGGTAGCTATGGCTACACCTTC. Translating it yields CASSWVGGSYGYTF.

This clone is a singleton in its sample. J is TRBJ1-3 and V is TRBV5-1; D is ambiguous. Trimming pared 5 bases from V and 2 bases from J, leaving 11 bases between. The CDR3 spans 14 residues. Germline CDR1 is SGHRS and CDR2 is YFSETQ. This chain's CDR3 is CASSVEATGNTIYF. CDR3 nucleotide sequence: TGCGCCAGCAGTGTTGAGGCTACTGGAAACACCATATATTTT.

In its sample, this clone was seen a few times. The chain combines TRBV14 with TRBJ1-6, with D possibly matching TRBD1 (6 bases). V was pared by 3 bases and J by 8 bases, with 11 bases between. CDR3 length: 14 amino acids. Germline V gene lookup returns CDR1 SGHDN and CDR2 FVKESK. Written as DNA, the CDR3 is TGTGCCAGCAGCCACGACAGGTCTGATTCACCCCTCCACTTT. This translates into CASSHDRSDSPLHF. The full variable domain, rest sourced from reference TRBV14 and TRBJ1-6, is EAGVTQFPSHSVIEKGQTVTLRCDPISGHDNLYWYRRVMGKEIKFLLHFVKESKQDESGMPNNRFLAERTGGTYSTLKVQPAELEDSGVYFCASSHDRSDSPLHFGNGTRLTVT.

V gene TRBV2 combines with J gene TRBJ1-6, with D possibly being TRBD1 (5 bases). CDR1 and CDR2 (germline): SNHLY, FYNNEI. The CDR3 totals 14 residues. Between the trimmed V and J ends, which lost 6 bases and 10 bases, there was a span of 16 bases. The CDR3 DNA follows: TGTGCCAGCAGCCGGGACTGGCTTTCCTCACCCCTCCACTTT. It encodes CASSRDWLSSPLHF.

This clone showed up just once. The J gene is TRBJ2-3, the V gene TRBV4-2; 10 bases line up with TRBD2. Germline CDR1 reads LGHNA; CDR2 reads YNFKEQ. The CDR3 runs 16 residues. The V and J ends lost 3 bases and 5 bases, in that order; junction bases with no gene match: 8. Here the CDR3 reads CASSQPLAGPRDTQYF. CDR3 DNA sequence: TGTGCCAGCAGCCAGCCACTAGCGGGGCCTAGAGATACGCAGTATTTT.

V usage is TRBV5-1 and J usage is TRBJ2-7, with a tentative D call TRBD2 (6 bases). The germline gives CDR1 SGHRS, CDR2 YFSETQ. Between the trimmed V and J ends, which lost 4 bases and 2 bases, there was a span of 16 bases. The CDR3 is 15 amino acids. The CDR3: CASSPGTRVTYEQYF. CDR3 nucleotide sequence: TGCGCCAGCAGCCCGGGGACTCGGGTCACCTACGAGCAGTACTTC.

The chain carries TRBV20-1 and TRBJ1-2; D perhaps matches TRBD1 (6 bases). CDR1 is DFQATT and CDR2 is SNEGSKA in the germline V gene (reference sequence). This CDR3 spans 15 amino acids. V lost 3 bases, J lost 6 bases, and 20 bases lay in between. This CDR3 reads CSASTPATGNHGYTF. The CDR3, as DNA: TGCAGTGCTAGTACGCCCGCGACAGGTAATCATGGCTACACCTTC.

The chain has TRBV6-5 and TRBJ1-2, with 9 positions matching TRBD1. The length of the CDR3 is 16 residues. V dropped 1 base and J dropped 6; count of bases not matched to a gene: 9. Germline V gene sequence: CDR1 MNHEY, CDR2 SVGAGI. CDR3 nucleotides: TGTGCCAGCAGTTACTATAGCGGACAGGGGAGGGATGGCTACACCTTC. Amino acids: CASSYYSGQGRDGYTF.